These T cell receptor beta chains were read from a single sample in a study of chemoradiotherapy in HPV16-positive cancers. The table came from immunoSEQ multiplex PCR; TCRdb's copy has only in-frame clones and leaves some out. The sample lists about 21,000 clones, 70% to 90% occurring once. Source: blood, taken from a patient who underwent chemoradiotherapy. Receptors were obtained from a human donor with HPV-associated anogenital cancer. Each CDR3 is given with its conserved first and last residue. The D gene is left open where the match is weak. Clone size appears in some rows only: once, few, many, or a class for an expanded clone.

CDR3 length,clone size,J gene,V gene,D gene,CDR3 protein,CDR3 DNA
14,NA,TRBJ2-5,TRBV27,TRBD1,CASRTGGGSKTQYF,TGTGCCAGCAGGACAGGGGGTGGATCGAAGACCCAGTACTTC
13,once,TRBJ2-3,TRBV10-3,NA,CAISGQGINTQYF,TGTGCCATCAGTGGGCAGGGGATAAATACGCAGTATTTT
17,NA,TRBJ2-5,TRBV5-1,TRBD1,CASSLGTGGTLQETQYF,TGCGCCAGCAGCCTAGGGACAGGGGGCACTCTCCAAGAGACCCAGTACTTC
15,few,TRBJ2-7,TRBV28,TRBD2,CASSFRGGGSYEQYF,TGTGCCAGCAGTTTTCGGGGGGGAGGGTCCTACGAGCAGTACTTC
14,NA,TRBJ1-2,TRBV7-2,NA,CASSLGTDIYGYTF,TGTGCCAGCAGCTTAGGGACGGATATTTATGGCTACACCTTC
19,NA,TRBJ2-3,TRBV7-9,TRBD2,CASSSGLAGGKTNTDTQYF,TGTGCCAGCAGCTCCGGACTAGCGGGGGGAAAAACTAACACAGATACGCAGTATTTT
16,NA,TRBJ2-3,TRBV7-6,TRBD2,CASSLNTGGLTDTQYF,TGTGCCAGCAGCTTAAACACGGGGGGGCTCACAGATACGCAGTATTTT
14,NA,TRBJ2-7,TRBV29-1,NA,CSVARDPGFSEQYF,TGCAGCGTCGCCCGGGACCCGGGTTTCTCCGAGCAGTACTTC
17,NA,TRBJ2-1,TRBV4-1,TRBD2,CASSQDEPSGSVYEQFF,TGCGCCAGCAGCCAAGACGAACCTAGCGGGAGTGTATATGAGCAGTTCTTC
14,NA,TRBJ2-7,TRBV9,NA,CASSVELDTYEQYF,TGTGCCAGCAGCGTAGAATTAGACACCTACGAGCAGTACTTC